This T cell receptor beta chain was identified in a study of technical replicates of blood from a handful of donors. The length of the CDR3 is 16 residues. CDR1 is ENHRY, CDR2 SYGVKD, per germline. The V gene end was trimmed by 0 bases and the J gene end by 7 bases; junction bases not matched to a gene: 4. Libraries were prepared by immunoSEQ multiplex PCR; TCRdb keeps only in-frame clonotypes and omits some of them. The table has approximately 81,000 clones, 96% seen once; the top ten hold around 0.18%. This receptor was identified in a human donor in good health. Sequenced input: T cells isolated from PBMCs. This sequence joins TRBV10-3 and TRBJ1-4; TRBD1 matches at 11 bases. The CDR3, as DNA: TGTGCCATCAGTGAGTCATCCGGGACAGGGGGTGAAAAACTGTTTTTT. This sequence encodes CAISESSGTGGEKLFF.